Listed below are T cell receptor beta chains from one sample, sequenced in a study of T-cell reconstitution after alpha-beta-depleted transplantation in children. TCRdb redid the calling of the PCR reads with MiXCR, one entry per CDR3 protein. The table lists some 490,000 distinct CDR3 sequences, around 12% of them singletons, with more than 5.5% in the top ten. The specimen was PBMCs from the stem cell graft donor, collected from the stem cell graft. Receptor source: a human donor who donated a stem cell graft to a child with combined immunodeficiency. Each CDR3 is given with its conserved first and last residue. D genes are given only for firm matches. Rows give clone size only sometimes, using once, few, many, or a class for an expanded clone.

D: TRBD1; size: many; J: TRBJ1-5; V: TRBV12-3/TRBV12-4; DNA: TGTGCCAGCAGGGCGACAGGGAGAGAGCCCCAGCATTTT; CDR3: CASRATGREPQHF
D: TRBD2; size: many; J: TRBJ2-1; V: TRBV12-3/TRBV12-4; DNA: TGTGCCAGCAGTCTAGCGGGAGGGGCCGAGTACAATGAGCAGTTCTTC; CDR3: CASSLAGGAEYNEQFF
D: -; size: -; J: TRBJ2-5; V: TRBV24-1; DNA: TGTGCCACCAGTGATTATGACGAGACCCAGTACTTC; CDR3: CATSDYDETQYF
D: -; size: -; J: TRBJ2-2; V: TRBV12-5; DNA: TGTGCTAGTGGTTTTTTCGACGGGAACACCGGGGAGCTGTTTTTT; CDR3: CASGFFDGNTGELFF
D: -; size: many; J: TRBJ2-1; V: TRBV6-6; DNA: TGTGCCAGCCGGTTTGGGGACTACAATGAGCAGTTCTTC; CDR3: CASRFGDYNEQFF
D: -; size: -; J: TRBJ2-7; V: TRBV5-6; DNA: TGTGCCAGCAGCCCCCTAGGATGGGTCTACGAGCAGTACTTC; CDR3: CASSPLGWVYEQYF
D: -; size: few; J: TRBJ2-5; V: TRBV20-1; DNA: TGCAGTGCCAAAACTAGGCCTCAAGAGACCCAGTACTTC; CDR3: CSAKTRPQETQYF
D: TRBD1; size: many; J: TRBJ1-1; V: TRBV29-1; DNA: TGCAGCGTTCAGTCGGCAGGGGGCAGGACTGAAGCTTTCTTT; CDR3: CSVQSAGGRTEAFF
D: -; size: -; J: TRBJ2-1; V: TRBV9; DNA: TGTGCCAGCAGCGTAGCGACCGGGGGCAATGAGCAGTTCTTC; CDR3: CASSVATGGNEQFF
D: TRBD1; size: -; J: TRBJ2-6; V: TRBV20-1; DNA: TGCAGTGCTCGGGACAGGGGTTCTGGGGCCAACGTCCTGACTTTC; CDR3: CSARDRGSGANVLTF
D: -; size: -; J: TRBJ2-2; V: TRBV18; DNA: TGTGCCAGCTCACCACCGGGAAAGCAGCAAGGCACCGGGGAGCTGTTTTTT; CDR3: CASSPPGKQQGTGELFF
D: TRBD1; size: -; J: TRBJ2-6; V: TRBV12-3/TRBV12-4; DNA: TGTGCCAGCAGTCTGGGACAGGTTATCTCTGGGGCCAACGTCCTGACTTTC; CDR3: CASSLGQVISGANVLTF
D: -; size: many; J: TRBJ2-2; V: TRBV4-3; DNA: TGCGCCAGCAGCCAAGATACGGGAAACACCGGGGAGCTGTTTTTT; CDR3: CASSQDTGNTGELFF
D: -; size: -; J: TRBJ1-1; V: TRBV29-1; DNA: TGCAGCGTTCACGGGGGAGCGAACACTGAAGCTTTCTTT; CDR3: CSVHGGANTEAFF
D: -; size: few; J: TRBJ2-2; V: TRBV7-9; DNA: TGTGCCAGCAGCGTAGGGACAACGAACACCGGGGAGCTGTTTTTT; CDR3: CASSVGTTNTGELFF
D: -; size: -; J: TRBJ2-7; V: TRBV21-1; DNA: TGTGCCAGCAGCAAAGAGGAAGGAGACGAGAGCTCCTACGAGCAGTACTTC; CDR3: CASSKEEGDESSYEQYF
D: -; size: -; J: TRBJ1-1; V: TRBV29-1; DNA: TGCAGCGTTCAGGCTTGGACCTACGTGAACACTGAAGCTTTCTTT; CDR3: CSVQAWTYVNTEAFF
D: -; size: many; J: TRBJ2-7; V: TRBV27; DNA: TGTGCCAGCAGTTTCGGCGCGGGCAAGCAGTACTTC; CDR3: CASSFGAGKQYF
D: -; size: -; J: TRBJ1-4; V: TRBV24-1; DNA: TGTGCCACCAGTGATCTTACCCCCTATAGGACCGCAACTAATGAAAAACTGTTTTTT; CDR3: CATSDLTPYRTATNEKLFF
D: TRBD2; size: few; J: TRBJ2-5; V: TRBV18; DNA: TGTGCCAGCTCACCACGGAGCGGGGGGGCCAGAGAGACCCAGTACTTC; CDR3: CASSPRSGGARETQYF
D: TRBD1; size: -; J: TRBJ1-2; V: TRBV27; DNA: TGTGCCAGCAGTCAGGGGGCAGGTGGCGACACCTTC; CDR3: CASSQGAGGDTF
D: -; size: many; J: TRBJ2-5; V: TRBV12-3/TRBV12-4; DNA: TGTGCCAGCCGGGAAGAAAGTCAAGAGACCCAGTACTTC; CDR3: CASREESQETQYF
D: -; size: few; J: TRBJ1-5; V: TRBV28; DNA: TGTGCCAGCAGTTTCACAGGGACTCAGCCCCAGCATTTT; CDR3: CASSFTGTQPQHF
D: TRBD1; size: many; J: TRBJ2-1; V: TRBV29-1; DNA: TGCAGCGTCTCACAGGGGGAGCACAATGAGCAGTTCTTC; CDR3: CSVSQGEHNEQFF
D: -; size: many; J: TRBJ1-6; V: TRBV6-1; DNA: TGTGCCAGCAGCGTAGACGTTAGCTCCTATAATTCACCCCTCCACTTT; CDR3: CASSVDVSSYNSPLHF
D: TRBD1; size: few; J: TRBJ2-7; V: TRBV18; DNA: TGTGCCAGCTCACCTAAGCAGGCAGGGGGCTCGGGCGAGCAGTACTTC; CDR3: CASSPKQAGGSGEQYF
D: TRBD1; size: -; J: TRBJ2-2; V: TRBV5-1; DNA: TGCGCCAGCAGCGTCACAGGGGGGACCGGGGAGCTGTTTTTT; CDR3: CASSVTGGTGELFF
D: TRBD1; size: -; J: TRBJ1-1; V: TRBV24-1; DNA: TGTGCCACCAGTGATTTAGGTGGACAGGGGGAGCCTGACACTGAAGCTTTCTTT; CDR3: CATSDLGGQGEPDTEAFF
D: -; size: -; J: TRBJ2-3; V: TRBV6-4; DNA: TGTGCCAGCAGTGACAGTCGGATGAGGGATACGCAGTATTTT; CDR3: CASSDSRMRDTQYF
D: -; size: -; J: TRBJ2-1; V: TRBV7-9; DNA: TGTGCCAGCAGGTCCGTCAGGGTGGATGAGCAGTTCTTC; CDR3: CASRSVRVDEQFF
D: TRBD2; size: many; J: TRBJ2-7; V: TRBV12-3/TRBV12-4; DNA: TGTGCCAGCAGTTTATTTGCGGGAGTAGGTTCTGAGCAGTACTTC; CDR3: CASSLFAGVGSEQYF
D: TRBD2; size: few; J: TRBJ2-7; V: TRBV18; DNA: TGTGCCAGCTCACTGGGCCAATTAGCGGGGTTCTACGAGCAGTACTTC; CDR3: CASSLGQLAGFYEQYF
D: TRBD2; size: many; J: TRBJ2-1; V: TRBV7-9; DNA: TGTGCCAGCAGCCAGCTCGTGGGACTAGCGGGGTACAATGAGCAGTTCTTC; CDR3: CASSQLVGLAGYNEQFF
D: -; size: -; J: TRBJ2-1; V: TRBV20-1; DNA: TGCAGTGCTAGCGGACGCGGAGCCTCCTACAATGAGCAGTTCTTC; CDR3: CSASGRGASYNEQFF
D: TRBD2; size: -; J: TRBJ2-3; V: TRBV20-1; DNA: TGCAGTGCTCCCGGTGTTGGTACTAGCGGGAGGACAGATACGCAGTATTTT; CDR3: CSAPGVGTSGRTDTQYF
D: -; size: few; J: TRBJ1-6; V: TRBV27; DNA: TGTGCCAGCAGTACCGGCGGGTTCGGATCACCCCTCCACTTT; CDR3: CASSTGGFGSPLHF
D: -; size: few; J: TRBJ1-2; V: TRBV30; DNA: TGTGCCTGGAGCTTCAGTAATAACTATGGCTACACCTTC; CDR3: CAWSFSNNYGYTF
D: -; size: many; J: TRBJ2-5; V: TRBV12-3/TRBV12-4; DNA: TGTGCCAGCAGCGCTCCGGGACTAGAGACCCAGTACTTC; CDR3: CASSAPGLETQYF
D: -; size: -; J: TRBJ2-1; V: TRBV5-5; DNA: TGTGCCAGCGGCCCGGGACTGGGATGGTACAATGAGCAGTTCTTC; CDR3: CASGPGLGWYNEQFF
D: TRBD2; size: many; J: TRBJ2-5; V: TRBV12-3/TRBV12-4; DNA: TGTGCCAGCAGTTTAGCTATCGGGGAGGGGGAGACCCAGTACTTC; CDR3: CASSLAIGEGETQYF
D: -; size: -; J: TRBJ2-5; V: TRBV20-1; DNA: TGCAGTGCTATTCGGGTCGGGGGGCCAGTCAAAGAGACCCAGTACTTC; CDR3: CSAIRVGGPVKETQYF
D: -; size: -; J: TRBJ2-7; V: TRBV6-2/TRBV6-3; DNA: TGTGCCAGCAGTTACGGGCCTCCGAAGGAGCAGTACTTC; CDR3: CASSYGPPKEQYF